This T cell receptor beta chain was recorded in a study of CD8 T cells in Susac syndrome (dated by TCRdb to the late 2010s). Regarding the research as a whole: Repertoire sequencing was used to test whether CD8+ T cell activation and differentiation in Susac syndrome was antigen driven. CD8+ T cell repertoire clonality was compared between about 12 healthy donors, some 14 Susac syndrome patients and around 15 multiple sclerosis patients. General findings and caveats noted by the study authors: The number of individuals in the TCR sequencing and HLA analysis was recognized as being relatively small.

Reading from cysteine to phenylalanine, the CDR3 counts 14 amino acids. Solely the CDR3 DNA is kept, with 42 bases framed from the first base. V trim: 3 bases; J trim: 7 bases; unmatched bases: 7. High-throughput TCR beta sequencing profiled peripheral blood CD8+ and CD4+ T cells from healthy donors, Susac syndrome patients and multiple sclerosis patients. The multiple sclerosis controls were treatment-naive patients whose relapsing-remitting disease, either stable or active, fulfilled the revised McDonald criteria. Bulk CD8+ and CD4+ T cells were purified magnetically by negative isolation, whereas CD8+ TEMRA cells were enriched by FACS. Blood was drawn into EDTA tubes, processed within 24 hours, and PBMCs were isolated by density gradient centrifugation. PBMCs intended for TCR sequencing were cryopreserved in liquid nitrogen and thawed later in a water bath at 37 degrees C. A purity of at least 90% was achieved for sorted or isolated CD4+, CD8+ and CD8+ TEMRA cells.

As for this clonotype: The clone's antigen remains unknown. Base qualities are missing; no much larger clone stands one base away.

RNA was extracted using the RNeasy kit, and about 0.5 to 1 ug of the RNA was reverse transcribed with random hexamers. TCR beta CDR3 regions were amplified with the immunoSEQ multiplex PCR assay covering 54 Vbeta and 13 Jbeta segments. PCR amplification bias was corrected using a synthetic template baseline for primer optimization and computational correction. The source study handled its data this way. Reads were annotated to V, D and J genes according to IMGT and were analyzed with immunoSEQ Analyzer, with only productive sequences retained. Clonality was calculated as one minus the Shannon entropy normalized by log2 of the number of productive unique sequences. For each patient and control, public and private clones were evaluated within the 100 most prevalent clones. A clone was defined as Susac-specific if it was absent from the healthy and MS cohorts, from over 1,000 published viral clones and from other ImmuneACCESS disease sequences. The raw public reads went through TCRdb reprocessing: fastp at Q25, MiXCR clone calling, in-frame beta chains kept. One record per CDR3 amino acid sequence lists the most common genes and DNA. The V and J calls were determined by TCRdb, not by the authors. The sample has some 400,000 distinct CDR3 sequences on record, more than 80% of them singletons. The ten largest clones take up roughly 0.1% of the sample.

The sequence was obtained from a human donor with multiple sclerosis. This chain joins TRBV12-3 or TRBV12-4 to TRBJ2-3, with 7 central nucleotides matching TRBD2. The material sequenced was CD8+ T cells from PBMCs. The DNA sequence is as follows: TGTGCCAGCAGTTTGGTGGGAGGGCGATATACGCAGTATTTT. Translated, it gives CASSLVGGRYTQYF.